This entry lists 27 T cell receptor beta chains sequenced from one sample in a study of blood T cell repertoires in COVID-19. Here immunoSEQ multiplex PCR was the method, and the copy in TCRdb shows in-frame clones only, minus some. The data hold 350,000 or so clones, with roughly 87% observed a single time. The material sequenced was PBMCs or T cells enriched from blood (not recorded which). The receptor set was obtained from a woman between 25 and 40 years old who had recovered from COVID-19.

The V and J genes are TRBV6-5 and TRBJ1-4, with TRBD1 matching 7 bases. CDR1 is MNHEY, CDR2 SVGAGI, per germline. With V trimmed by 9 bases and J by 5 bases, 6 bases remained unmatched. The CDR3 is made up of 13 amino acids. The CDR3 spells CASRRDSNEKLFF. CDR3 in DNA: TGTGCCAGTCGCCGGGACAGCAATGAAAAACTGTTTTTT.

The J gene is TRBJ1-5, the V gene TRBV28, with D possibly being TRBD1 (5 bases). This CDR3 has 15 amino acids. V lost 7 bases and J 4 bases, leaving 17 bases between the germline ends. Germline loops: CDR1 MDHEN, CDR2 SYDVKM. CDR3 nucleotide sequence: TGTGCCAGCACTCCCTCGGGGGTGGGGAATCAGCCCCAGCATTTT. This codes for CASTPSGVGNQPQHF.

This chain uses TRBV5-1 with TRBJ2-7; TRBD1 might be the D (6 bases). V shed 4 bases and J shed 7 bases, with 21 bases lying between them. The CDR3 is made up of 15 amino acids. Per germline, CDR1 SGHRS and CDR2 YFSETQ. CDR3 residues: CASSHGQGLYGEQYF. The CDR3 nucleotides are TGCGCCAGCAGCCATGGTCAGGGGCTTTATGGTGAGCAGTACTTC.

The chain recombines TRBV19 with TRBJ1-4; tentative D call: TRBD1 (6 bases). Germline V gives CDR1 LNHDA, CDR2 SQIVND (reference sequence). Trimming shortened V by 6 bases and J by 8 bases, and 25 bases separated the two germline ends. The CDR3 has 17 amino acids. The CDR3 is CASRPGQGKEFREKLFF. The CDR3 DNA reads TGTGCCAGTAGGCCAGGGCAGGGGAAGGAGTTTCGGGAAAAACTGTTTTTT.

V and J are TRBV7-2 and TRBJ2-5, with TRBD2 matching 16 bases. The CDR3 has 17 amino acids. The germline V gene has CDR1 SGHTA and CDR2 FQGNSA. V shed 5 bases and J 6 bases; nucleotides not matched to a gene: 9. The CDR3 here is CASSPGLAGGPAKTQYF. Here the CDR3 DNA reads TGTGCCAGCAGCCCGGGACTAGCGGGGGGGCCGGCGAAGACCCAGTACTTC.

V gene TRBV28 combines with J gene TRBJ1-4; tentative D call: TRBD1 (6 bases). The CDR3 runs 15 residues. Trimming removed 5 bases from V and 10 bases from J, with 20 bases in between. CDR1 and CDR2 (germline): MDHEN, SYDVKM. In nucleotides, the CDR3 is TGTGCCAGCAGTGCTTACAGGGTGGATCGGGTAAAACTGTTTTTT. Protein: CASSAYRVDRVKLFF.

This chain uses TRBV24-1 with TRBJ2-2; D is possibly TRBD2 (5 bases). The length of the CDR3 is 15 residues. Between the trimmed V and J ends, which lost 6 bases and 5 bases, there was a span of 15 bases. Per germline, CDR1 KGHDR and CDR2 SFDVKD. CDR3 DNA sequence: TGTGCCACCAGTTCACCTGCACTAGAAACCGGGGAGCTGTTTTTT. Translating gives CATSSPALETGELFF.

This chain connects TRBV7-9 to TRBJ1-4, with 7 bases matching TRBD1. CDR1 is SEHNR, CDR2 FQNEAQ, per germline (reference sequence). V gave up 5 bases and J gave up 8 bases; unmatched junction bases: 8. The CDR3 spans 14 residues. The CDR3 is CASSPFQQGEKLFF. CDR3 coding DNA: TGTGCCAGCAGCCCCTTTCAACAGGGGGAAAAACTGTTTTTT. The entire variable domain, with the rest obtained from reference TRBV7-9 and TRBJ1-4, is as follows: DTGVSQNPRHKITKRGQNVTFRCDPISEHNRLYWYRQTLGQGPEFLTYFQNEAQLEKSRLLSDRFSAERPKGSFSTLEIQRTEQGDSAMYLCASSPFQQGEKLFFGSGTQLSVL.

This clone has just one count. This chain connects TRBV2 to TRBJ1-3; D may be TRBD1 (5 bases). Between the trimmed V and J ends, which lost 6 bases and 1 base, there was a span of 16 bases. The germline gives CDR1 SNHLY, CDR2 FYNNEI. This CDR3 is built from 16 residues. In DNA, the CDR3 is TGTGCCAGCAGCGCCCTACAGGCGCAGTCTGGAAACACCATATATTTT. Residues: CASSALQAQSGNTIYF. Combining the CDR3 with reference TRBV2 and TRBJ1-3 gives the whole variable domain EPEVTQTPSHQVTQMGQEVILRCVPISNHLYFYWYRQILGQKVEFLVSFYNNEISEKSEIFDDQFSVERPDGSNFTLKIRSTKLEDSAMYFCASSALQAQSGNTIYFGEGSWLTVV.

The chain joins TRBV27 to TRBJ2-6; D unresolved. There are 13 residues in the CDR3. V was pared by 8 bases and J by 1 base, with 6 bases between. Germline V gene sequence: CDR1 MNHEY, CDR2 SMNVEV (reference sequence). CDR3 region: CASRGSGANVLTF. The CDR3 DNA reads TGTGCCAGCCGCGGTTCTGGGGCCAACGTCCTGACTTTC.

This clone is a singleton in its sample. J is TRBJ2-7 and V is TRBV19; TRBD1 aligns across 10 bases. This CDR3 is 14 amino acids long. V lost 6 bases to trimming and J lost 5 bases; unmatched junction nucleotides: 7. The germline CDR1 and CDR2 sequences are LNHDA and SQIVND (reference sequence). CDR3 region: CASRTGTGVHEQYF. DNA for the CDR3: TGTGCCAGTAGAACCGGGACAGGGGTCCACGAGCAGTACTTC.

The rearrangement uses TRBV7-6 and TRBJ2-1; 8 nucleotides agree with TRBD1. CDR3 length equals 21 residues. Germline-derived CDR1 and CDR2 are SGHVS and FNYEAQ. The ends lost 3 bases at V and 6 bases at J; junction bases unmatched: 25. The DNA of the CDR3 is TGTGCCAGCAGCTTGGGACAGGTTCCGAGCAATACCCTAATGGCCAGCAATGAGCAGTTCTTC. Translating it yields CASSLGQVPSNTLMASNEQFF.

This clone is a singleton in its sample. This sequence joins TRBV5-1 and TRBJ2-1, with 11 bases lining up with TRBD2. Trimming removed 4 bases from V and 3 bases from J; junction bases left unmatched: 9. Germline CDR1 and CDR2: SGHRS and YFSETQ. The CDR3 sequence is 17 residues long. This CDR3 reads CASSQAPSGGNYNEQFF. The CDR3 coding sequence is TGCGCCAGCAGCCAGGCCCCTAGCGGGGGGAACTACAATGAGCAGTTCTTC.

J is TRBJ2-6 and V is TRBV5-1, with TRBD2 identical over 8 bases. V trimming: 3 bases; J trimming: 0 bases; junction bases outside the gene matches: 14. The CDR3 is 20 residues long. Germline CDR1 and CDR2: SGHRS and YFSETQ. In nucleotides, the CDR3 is TGCGCCAGCAGCTACACAGCCCCGGGGGGGGTCTCCTCTGGGGCCAACGTCCTGACTTTC. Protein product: CASSYTAPGGVSSGANVLTF.

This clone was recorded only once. The CDR3 protein is CASTFRQGRGTDTQYF. The CDR3 DNA reads TGTGCCAGCACTTTCCGACAGGGCCGGGGCACAGATACGCAGTATTTT. The rearrangement links TRBV28 to TRBJ2-3; 7 nucleotides align to TRBD1. This CDR3 contains 16 residues. The trim removed 7 bases at V and 1 base at J, leaving 11 bases unmatched. Germline-derived CDR1 and CDR2 are MDHEN and SYDVKM.

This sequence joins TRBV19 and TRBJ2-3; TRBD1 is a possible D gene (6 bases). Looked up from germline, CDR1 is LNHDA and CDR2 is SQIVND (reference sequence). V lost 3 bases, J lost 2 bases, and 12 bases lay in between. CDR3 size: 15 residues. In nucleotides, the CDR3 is TGTGCCAGTAGTATGGGGGCGCCGAACACAGATACGCAGTATTTT. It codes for CASSMGAPNTDTQYF.

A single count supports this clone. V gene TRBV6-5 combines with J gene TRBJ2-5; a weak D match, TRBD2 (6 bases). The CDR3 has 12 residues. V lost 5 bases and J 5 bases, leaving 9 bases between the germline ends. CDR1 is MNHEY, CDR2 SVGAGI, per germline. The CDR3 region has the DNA TGTGCCAGCAGTCGACTAGGGGAGACCCAGTACTTC. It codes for CASSRLGETQYF.

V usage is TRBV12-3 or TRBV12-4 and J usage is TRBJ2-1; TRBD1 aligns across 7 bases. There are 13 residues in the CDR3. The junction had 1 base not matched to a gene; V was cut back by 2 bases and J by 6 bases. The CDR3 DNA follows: TGTGCCAGCAGTTTAAGGGACAGCAATGAGCAGTTCTTC. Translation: CASSLRDSNEQFF.

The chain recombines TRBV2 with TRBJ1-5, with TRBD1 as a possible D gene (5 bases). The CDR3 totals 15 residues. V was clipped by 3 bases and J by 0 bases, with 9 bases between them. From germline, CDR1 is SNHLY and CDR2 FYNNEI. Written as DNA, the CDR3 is TGTGCCAGCAGTGAGGGGCGGAGTAGCAATCAGCCCCAGCATTTT. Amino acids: CASSEGRSSNQPQHF.

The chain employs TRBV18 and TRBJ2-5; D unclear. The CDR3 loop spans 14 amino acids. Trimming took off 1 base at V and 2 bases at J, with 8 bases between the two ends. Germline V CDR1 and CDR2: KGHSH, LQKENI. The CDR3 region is CASSPQHPQETQYF. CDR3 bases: TGTGCCAGCTCACCACAGCACCCTCAAGAGACCCAGTACTTC.

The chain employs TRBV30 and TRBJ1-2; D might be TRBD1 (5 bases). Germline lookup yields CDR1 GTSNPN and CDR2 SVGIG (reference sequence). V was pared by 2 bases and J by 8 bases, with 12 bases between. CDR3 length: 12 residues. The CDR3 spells CAWSPGIEGYTF. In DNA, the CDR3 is TGTGCCTGGAGTCCAGGGATAGAAGGCTACACCTTC. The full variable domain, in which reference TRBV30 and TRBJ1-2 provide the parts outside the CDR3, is SQTIHQWPATLVQPVGSPLSLECTVEGTSNPNLYWYRQAAGRGLQLLFYSVGIGQISSEVPQNLSASRPQDRQFILSSKKLLLSDSGFYLCAWSPGIEGYTFGSGTRLTVV.

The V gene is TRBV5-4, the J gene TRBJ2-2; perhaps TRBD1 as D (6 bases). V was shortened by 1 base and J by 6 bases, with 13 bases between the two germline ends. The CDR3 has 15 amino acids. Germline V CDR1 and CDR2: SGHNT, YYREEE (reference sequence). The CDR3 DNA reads TGTGCCAGCAGCTTGACTACAGGGTTCCCCGGGGAGCTGTTTTTT. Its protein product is CASSLTTGFPGELFF.

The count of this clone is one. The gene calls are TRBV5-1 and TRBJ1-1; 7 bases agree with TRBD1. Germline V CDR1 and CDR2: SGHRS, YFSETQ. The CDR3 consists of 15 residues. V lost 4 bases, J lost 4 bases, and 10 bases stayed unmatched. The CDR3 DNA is TGCGCCAGCAGCACACGGACAGGAGCGGGCACTGAAGCTTTCTTT. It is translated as CASSTRTGAGTEAFF.

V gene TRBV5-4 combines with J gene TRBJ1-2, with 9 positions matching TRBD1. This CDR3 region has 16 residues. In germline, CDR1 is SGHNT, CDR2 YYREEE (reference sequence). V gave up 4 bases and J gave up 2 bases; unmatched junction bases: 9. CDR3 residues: CASSPRQGVINYGYTF. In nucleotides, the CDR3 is TGTGCCAGCAGCCCGCGACAGGGGGTGATCAACTATGGCTACACCTTC.

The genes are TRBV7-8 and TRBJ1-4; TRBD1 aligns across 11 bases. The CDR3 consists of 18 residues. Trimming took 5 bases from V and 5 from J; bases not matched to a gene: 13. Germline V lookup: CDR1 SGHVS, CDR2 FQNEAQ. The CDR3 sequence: CASSRSGTGGPSNEKLFF. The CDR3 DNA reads TGTGCCAGCAGCCGATCCGGGACAGGGGGTCCTTCCAATGAAAAACTGTTTTTT.

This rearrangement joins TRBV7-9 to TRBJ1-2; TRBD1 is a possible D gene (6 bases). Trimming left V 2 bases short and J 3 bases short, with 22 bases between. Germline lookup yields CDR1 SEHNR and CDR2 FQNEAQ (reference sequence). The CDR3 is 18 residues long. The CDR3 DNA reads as TGTGCCAGCAGCTTATACGCTGACAGGAACATAATATACTATGGCTACACCTTC. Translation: CASSLYADRNIIYYGYTF.

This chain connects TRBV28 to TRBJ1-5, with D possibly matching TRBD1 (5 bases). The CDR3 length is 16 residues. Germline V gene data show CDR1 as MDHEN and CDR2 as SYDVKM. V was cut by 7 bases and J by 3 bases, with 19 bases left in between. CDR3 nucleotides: TGTGCCAGCATCCGACCGGGGGACCCAACCAATCAGCCCCAGCATTTT. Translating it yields CASIRPGDPTNQPQHF.